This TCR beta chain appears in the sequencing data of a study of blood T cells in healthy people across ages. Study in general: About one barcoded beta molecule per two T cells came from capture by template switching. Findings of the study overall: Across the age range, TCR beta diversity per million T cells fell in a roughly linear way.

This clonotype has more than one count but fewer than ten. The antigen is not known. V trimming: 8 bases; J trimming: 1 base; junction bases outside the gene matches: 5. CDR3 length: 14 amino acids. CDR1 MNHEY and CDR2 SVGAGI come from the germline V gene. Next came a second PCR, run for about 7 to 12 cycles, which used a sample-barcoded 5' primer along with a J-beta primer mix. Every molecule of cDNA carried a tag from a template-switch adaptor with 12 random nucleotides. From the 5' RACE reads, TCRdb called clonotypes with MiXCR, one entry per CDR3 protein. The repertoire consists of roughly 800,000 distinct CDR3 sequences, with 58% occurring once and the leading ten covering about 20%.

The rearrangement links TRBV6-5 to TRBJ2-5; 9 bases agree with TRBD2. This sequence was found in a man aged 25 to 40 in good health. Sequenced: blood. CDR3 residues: CASSAGGIQETQYF. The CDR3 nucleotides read TGTGCCAGCTCAGCGGGGGGCATCCAAGAGACCCAGTACTTC.